The rows below give T cell receptor beta chains drawn from one sample of a study of memory CD4+ T cells and cytomegalovirus serostatus. The method was immunoSEQ multiplex PCR; TCRdb's version includes in-frame clones alone and lacks a portion of them. Of some 44,000 clones in the sample, around four fifths were seen once. Sequencing used memory CD4+ T cells from blood. All receptors derive from an adult in good health and CMV-seronegative. The CDR3 runs from the conserved cysteine through the conserved F or W. A D gene is named only where the DNA matches it firmly. Clone size is shown for a subset of rows, as once, few, many or a class of expanded clone.

>TRBV19|.|TRBJ1-2|.
CASSILYRQAPYGYTF
TGTGCCAGTAGTATCCTCTACCGGCAGGCCCCCTATGGCTACACCTTC
>TRBV7-6|.|TRBJ1-6|.
CASSLGQNSPLHF
TGTGCCAGCAGCTTAGGACAAAATTCACCCCTCCACTTT
>TRBV19|.|TRBJ2-3|TRBD2
CASSIGRGGRLSTDTQYF
TGTGCCAGTAGTATAGGGCGGGGGGGCCGCTTGAGCACAGATACGCAGTATTTT
>TRBV29-1|few|TRBJ1-2|TRBD1
CSAGRTGKVNYGYTF
TGCAGCGCTGGCCGGACAGGGAAAGTTAACTATGGCTACACCTTC
>TRBV6-1|.|TRBJ2-3|.
CASIGSRTDTQYF
TGTGCCAGCATAGGGTCCCGGACAGATACGCAGTATTTT
>TRBV4-2|.|TRBJ1-2|.
CASSQDASSSYGYTF
TGTGCCAGCAGCCAAGATGCGTCGAGCTCCTATGGCTACACCTTC
>TRBV4-2|medium-sized|TRBJ2-5|.
CASSQVARTEETQYF
TGTGCCAGCAGCCAAGTAGCACGAACTGAAGAGACCCAGTACTTC
>TRBV7-2|.|TRBJ2-7|.
CASSPMTGTDEQYF
TGTGCCAGCAGCCCGATGACAGGCACGGACGAGCAGTACTTC
>TRBV2|.|TRBJ1-4|.
CASSEIGRNEKLFF
TGTGCCAGCAGTGAAATAGGGAGAAATGAAAAACTGTTTTTT
>TRBV5-4|medium-sized|TRBJ1-1|.
CATKEGQNTEAFF
TGTGCCACCAAAGAGGGGCAGAACACTGAAGCTTTCTTT
>TRBV2|.|TRBJ2-5|TRBD2
CASRRLAGDGETQYF
TGTGCCAGCAGGCGACTAGCGGGGGACGGGGAGACCCAGTACTTC
>TRBV15|.|TRBJ1-3|.
CATSTPLWDTIYF
TGTGCCACCAGCACTCCCCTTTGGGACACCATATATTTT
>TRBV5-8|.|TRBJ2-7|TRBD2
CASSLGGTSGYEQYF
TGTGCCAGCAGCTTGGGGGGGACTAGCGGGTACGAGCAGTACTTC
>TRBV4-1|few|TRBJ1-1|.
CASSQGPLNTEAFF
TGCGCCAGCAGCCAAGGTCCTCTGAACACTGAAGCTTTCTTT
>TRBV7-2|.|TRBJ2-3|TRBD2
CASSLLAGARTDTQYF
TGTGCCAGCAGCTTACTAGCGGGGGCGCGCACAGATACGCAGTATTTT
>TRBV29-1|.|TRBJ1-5|TRBD1
CSAGAGTGGVQPQHF
TGCAGCGCCGGGGCGGGGACAGGGGGCGTGCAGCCCCAGCATTTT
>TRBV7-2|.|TRBJ2-3|TRBD1
CASSTRTGATDTQYF
TGTGCCAGCAGCACACGGACAGGGGCTACAGATACGCAGTATTTT